These 28 T cell receptor beta chains share one sample of origin, sequenced in a study of blood T cell repertoires in COVID-19. Sequencing was performed with immunoSEQ multiplex PCR; in TCRdb, only in-frame clones are kept and a portion is missing. The sample holds 97,000 or so clones, roughly 87% seen once. Sample: peripheral blood. All receptors derive from a man in his fifties or sixties with active COVID-19.

The CDR3 DNA sequence: TGTGCCAGTAGTATATTGACGACAGGGGGAAAAGATGAGCAGTTCTTC. Protein: CASSILTTGGKDEQFF. The J gene is TRBJ2-1, the V gene TRBV19; 9 bases agree with TRBD1. Trimming removed 2 bases from V and 8 bases from J; junction bases left unmatched: 10. The CDR3 length is 16 residues. The germline gives CDR1 LNHDA, CDR2 SQIVND (reference sequence).

The rearrangement uses TRBV7-9 and TRBJ2-2; 8 bases are shared with TRBD1. This CDR3 has 16 residues. Germline-derived CDR1 and CDR2 are SEHNR and FQNEAQ (reference sequence). With 3 bases clipped from V and 4 bases from J, the junction kept 7 bases outside the gene matches. The CDR3, as DNA: TGTGCCAGCAGCTTGCTCGCAGGGGGCAGCACCGGGGAGCTGTTTTTT. Amino acids: CASSLLAGGSTGELFF.

This clone was detected only once. The chain couples TRBV6-1 to TRBJ2-7, with D possibly matching TRBD1 (6 bases). CDR3 length: 13 residues. The V and J ends lost 3 bases and 2 bases respectively, with 8 bases between them. The germline V gene has CDR1 MNHNS and CDR2 SASEGT. This chain's CDR3 is CASSDRGPYEQYF. For the CDR3, the DNA is TGTGCCAGCAGTGACAGGGGACCCTACGAGCAGTACTTC.

With respect to this clone: A read error may produce the germline difference seen at one junction end. This chain uses TRBV4-2 with TRBJ2-5; D perhaps matches TRBD2 (5 bases). The V gene's germline CDR1 is LGHNA and CDR2 YNFKEQ. The CDR3 totals 13 residues. This chain's CDR3 is CASSRGVQETQYF. In nucleotides, the CDR3 is TGTGCCAGCAGCCGGGGAGTTCAAGAAACCCAGTACTTC.

J is TRBJ2-5 and V is TRBV6-2 or TRBV6-3; D ambiguous. The CDR3 consists of 12 residues. V was shortened by 5 bases and J by 4 bases, with 8 bases between the two germline ends. In germline, CDR1 is MNHEY, CDR2 SVGEGT. The CDR3 nucleotides read TGTGCCAGCAGTCCGAGTCGAGAGACCCAGTACTTC. Translating gives CASSPSRETQYF.

The rearrangement links TRBV7-3 to TRBJ2-1; D may be TRBD1 (5 bases). V lost 2 bases and J lost 12, with 14 bases in between. The CDR3 has 13 residues. CDR1 SGHTA and CDR2 FQGTGA come from the germline V gene. CDR3 protein: CASSLDRKSSQFF. CDR3 bases: TGTGCCAGCAGCTTAGACAGAAAGTCTTCGCAGTTCTTC.

The chain carries TRBV19 and TRBJ2-4; 9 bases fit TRBD1. The V gene's germline CDR1 is LNHDA and CDR2 SQIVND (reference sequence). The V gene end was trimmed by 5 bases and the J gene end by 3 bases; junction bases not matched to a gene: 8. The CDR3 sequence is 16 residues long. The CDR3 nucleotides read TGTGCCAGTAGTGGAGGACAGGGGACGCTCAAAAACATTCAGTACTTC. Encoded protein: CASSGGQGTLKNIQYF.

As DNA, the CDR3 is TGTGCCAGCAGCCAGGGACAGGATTTAGGGACCCAGTACTTC. Protein product: CASSQGQDLGTQYF. J is TRBJ2-5 and V is TRBV7-9; TRBD1 agrees at 8 bases. The germline CDR1 and CDR2 sequences are SEHNR and FQNEAQ (reference sequence). The CDR3 length is 14 residues. The ends lost 5 bases at V and 7 bases at J; junction bases unmatched: 9.

This clone was picked up a small number of times. V and J are TRBV30 and TRBJ1-5; D not certain. Trimming shortened V by 2 bases and J by 9 bases, and 14 bases separated the two germline ends. Germline assignment: CDR1 GTSNPN and CDR2 SVGIG (reference sequence). The CDR3 has 13 residues. CDR3 region: CAWSSGSTRPQHF. The CDR3 region has the DNA TGTGCCTGGAGTTCAGGATCAACGAGGCCCCAGCATTTT. Variable domain in full (rest from reference TRBV30 and TRBJ1-5): SQTIHQWPATLVQPVGSPLSLECTVEGTSNPNLYWYRQAAGRGLQLLFYSVGIGQISSEVPQNLSASRPQDRQFILSSKKLLLSDSGFYLCAWSSGSTRPQHFGDGTRLSIL.

CDR3 in DNA: TGTGCCAGCAGTGCAACCGGGACAGGGGCAGATACGCAGTATTTT. Translated: CASSATGTGADTQYF. The rearrangement joins TRBV6-6 to TRBJ2-3; 10 nucleotides agree with TRBD1. The length of the CDR3 is 15 residues. Germline loops: CDR1 MNHNY, CDR2 SVGAGI (reference sequence). J was trimmed by 4 bases and V by 5 bases; bases with no gene match: 6.

CDR3 protein: CSVAGGGLSSYNEQFF. Here the CDR3 DNA reads TGCAGCGTCGCTGGGGGGGGGCTCAGCTCCTACAATGAGCAGTTCTTC. The chain uses TRBV29-1 and TRBJ2-1, with D maybe TRBD2 (7 bases). There are 16 residues in the CDR3. Per germline, CDR1 SQVTM and CDR2 ANQGSEA. V shed 6 bases and J shed 0 bases, with 18 bases lying between them.

The gene calls are TRBV5-6 and TRBJ2-7, with 8 bases that match TRBD1. The CDR3 has 15 amino acids. The germline gives CDR1 SGHDT, CDR2 YYEEEE. The V gene end was trimmed by 4 bases and the J gene end by 3 bases; junction bases not matched to a gene: 9. CDR3 sequence: CASSRTGTGLYEQYF. CDR3 bases: TGTGCCAGCAGCCGGACCGGGACAGGACTCTACGAGCAGTACTTC.

The rearrangement links TRBV29-1 to TRBJ1-1; D gene unclear. CDR1 and CDR2 (germline): SQVTM, ANQGSEA. The CDR3 covers 13 residues. The CDR3 sequence: CSAGHTLNTEAFF. In DNA, the CDR3 is TGCAGTGCAGGCCACACATTGAACACTGAAGCTTTCTTT.

V gene TRBV6-5 combines with J gene TRBJ2-7; TRBD1 aligns across 8 bases. This CDR3 has 12 residues. V dropped 11 bases and J dropped 3; count of bases not matched to a gene: 6. Germline V lookup: CDR1 MNHEY, CDR2 SVGAGI. CDR3 nucleotide sequence: TGTGCCGTCGGACAGGGTCGCTACGAGCAGTACTTC. Residues: CAVGQGRYEQYF.

This chain uses TRBV4-1 with TRBJ1-4, with TRBD1 matching 8 bases. The CDR3 has 16 amino acids. Germline loops: CDR1 MGHRA, CDR2 YSYEKL. Unmatched junction bases numbered 10, after V lost 4 bases and J lost 6 bases. CDR3 in DNA: TGCGCCAGCAGCCGAGAATCAGGGGGCCGTGATGAAAAACTGTTTTTT. This encodes CASSRESGGRDEKLFF.

This clone was detected once. J is TRBJ2-2 and V is TRBV7-2, with 13 bases that match TRBD2. The CDR3 is made up of 16 amino acids. The germline CDR1 and CDR2 sequences are SGHTA and FQGNSA. The junction had 3 bases not matched to a gene; V was cut back by 4 bases and J by 4 bases. CDR3 amino acids: CASSSGLAGVTGELFF. CDR3 nucleotide sequence: TGTGCCAGCAGCTCCGGACTAGCGGGGGTCACCGGGGAGCTGTTTTTT.

The genes are TRBV5-1 and TRBJ2-1; 9 positions match TRBD1. J gave up 6 bases and V 4 bases, and 8 bases lay outside the gene matches. There are 15 residues in the CDR3. The germline CDR1 and CDR2 sequences are SGHRS and YFSETQ. The DNA for the CDR3 is TGCGCCAGCAGCAACCGGGACAGGGCCCTCAATGAGCAGTTCTTC. Its translation is CASSNRDRALNEQFF.

This clone was observed a handful of times. The V call is TRBV14, the J call TRBJ1-2; the D is unclear. The germline V gene encodes CDR1 SGHDN and CDR2 FVKESK. Trimming cost V 1 base and J 3 bases, with 6 bases left between them. This CDR3 has 13 residues. CDR3: CASSQVAYYGYTF. The CDR3 DNA is TGTGCCAGCAGCCAAGTGGCCTACTATGGCTACACCTTC.

The rearrangement links TRBV6-2 or TRBV6-3 to TRBJ2-1; 7 positions match TRBD1. J lost 6 bases, V lost 2 bases, and 4 bases had no gene match. The length of the CDR3 is 14 residues. Germline V gene lookup returns CDR1 MNHEY and CDR2 SVGEGT. The CDR3: CASSYLTGPNEQFF. DNA of the CDR3: TGTGCCAGCAGTTACCTGACAGGGCCCAATGAGCAGTTCTTC.

The CDR3: CASSEGQWSGYGYTF. In DNA, the CDR3 is TGTGCCAGCAGTGAGGGACAGTGGTCGGGCTATGGCTACACCTTC. The J gene is TRBJ1-2, the V gene TRBV6-1; TRBD1 matches 7 bases. Germline V CDR1 and CDR2: MNHNS, SASEGT. The CDR3 consists of 15 residues. J lost 4 bases, V lost 3 bases, and 8 bases had no gene match.

The chain uses TRBV2 and TRBJ1-2; 7 bases match TRBD1. Germline V gene sequence: CDR1 SNHLY, CDR2 FYNNEI. The CDR3 runs to 14 residues. J gave up 1 base and V 3 bases, and 2 bases lay outside the gene matches. The CDR3, as DNA: TGTGCCAGCAGTGAGACAGGGATTAACTATGGCTACACCTTC. Protein sequence: CASSETGINYGYTF.

This chain uses TRBV7-9 with TRBJ1-1, with D possibly TRBD1 on 5 matching bases. V lost 0 bases, J lost 1 base, and 9 bases lay in between. CDR3 size: 15 residues. Germline CDR1 and CDR2: SEHNR and FQNEAQ (reference sequence). The CDR3 sequence is CASSLAGVRNTEAFF. DNA for the CDR3: TGTGCCAGCAGCTTAGCAGGGGTAAGGAACACTGAAGCTTTCTTT.

Only a few counts were recorded for this clone. The chain recombines TRBV7-8 with TRBJ1-6; a possible D gene is TRBD1 (6 bases). The CDR3 has 13 amino acids. With 5 bases removed from V and 11 bases from J, the gap between germline ends came to 13 bases. Per germline, CDR1 SGHVS and CDR2 FQNEAQ. This CDR3 is CASSAIQGTPLHF. CDR3 coding DNA: TGTGCCAGCAGCGCAATACAGGGAACACCCCTCCACTTT.

The J gene is TRBJ2-7, the V gene TRBV12-5; 8 positions agree with TRBD1. Germline V lookup: CDR1 LGHNT, CDR2 FRNRAP. The CDR3 is made up of 16 amino acids. Losses at the gene ends were 0 bases for V and 2 bases for J; bases not matched to a gene: 6. This CDR3 reads CASGLVLGRGPYEQYF. The CDR3 DNA sequence: TGTGCTAGTGGTTTGGTACTGGGCAGGGGGCCCTACGAGCAGTACTTC.

The gene calls are TRBV7-2 and TRBJ2-3; D perhaps matches TRBD2 (5 bases). Trimming removed 4 bases at V and 3 bases at J, with 14 bases between. This CDR3 contains 15 residues. The germline V gene has CDR1 SGHTA and CDR2 FQGNSA. The CDR3 DNA reads TGTGCCAGCAGCTCTAGCATAATAGGGACAGATACGCAGTATTTT. Residues: CASSSSIIGTDTQYF.

This rearrangement joins TRBV5-4 to TRBJ2-2; 7 bases line up with TRBD2. The CDR3 loop spans 15 amino acids. V gave up 0 bases and J gave up 5 bases; unmatched junction bases: 4. Germline lookup yields CDR1 SGHNT and CDR2 YYREEE (reference sequence). The CDR3 bases are TGTGCCAGCAGCTTGGCGTCTAGCGGAACCGGGGAGCTGTTTTTT. Protein sequence: CASSLASSGTGELFF.

The V call is TRBV2, the J call TRBJ1-1; D not resolved. Germline-derived CDR1 and CDR2 are SNHLY and FYNNEI. The CDR3 runs to 14 residues. Trimming removed 2 bases at V and 2 bases at J, with 9 bases between. The CDR3 spells CASSERVPNTEAFF. In DNA, the CDR3 is TGTGCCAGCAGTGAACGAGTGCCAAACACTGAAGCTTTCTTT.

V usage is TRBV5-6 and J usage is TRBJ1-2, with D possibly matching TRBD1 (5 bases). Trimming pared 6 bases from V and 4 bases from J, leaving 13 bases between. The CDR3 is made up of 13 amino acids. From germline, CDR1 is SGHDT and CDR2 YYEEEE. The CDR3 is CASNKGLIYGYTF. CDR3 coding DNA: TGTGCCAGCAACAAGGGACTTATCTATGGCTACACCTTC.